One T cell receptor (beta chain) is described in this entry. Germline assignment: CDR1 SEHNR and CDR2 FQNEAQ (reference sequence). The trim removed 5 bases at V and 0 bases at J, leaving 7 bases unmatched. This CDR3 contains 16 residues. Using immunoSEQ multiplex PCR, the repertoire was profiled, and TCRdb retains in-frame clones only, with some absent. The sample has about 190,000 clones, approximately 79% seen once. This entry is derived from a study of blood T cell repertoires in COVID-19. Study context: The samples span acute and convalescent COVID-19 from the United States, Italy and Spain.

Sequenced sample: peripheral blood. The source of this sequence is a man aged 25 to 40 with active or convalescent COVID-19. The gene calls are TRBV7-9 and TRBJ1-5, with 7 bases matching TRBD1. CDR3 loop: CASSPSTGYSNQPQHF. The CDR3 bases are TGTGCCAGCAGCCCCTCGACAGGGTATAGCAATCAGCCCCAGCATTTT.